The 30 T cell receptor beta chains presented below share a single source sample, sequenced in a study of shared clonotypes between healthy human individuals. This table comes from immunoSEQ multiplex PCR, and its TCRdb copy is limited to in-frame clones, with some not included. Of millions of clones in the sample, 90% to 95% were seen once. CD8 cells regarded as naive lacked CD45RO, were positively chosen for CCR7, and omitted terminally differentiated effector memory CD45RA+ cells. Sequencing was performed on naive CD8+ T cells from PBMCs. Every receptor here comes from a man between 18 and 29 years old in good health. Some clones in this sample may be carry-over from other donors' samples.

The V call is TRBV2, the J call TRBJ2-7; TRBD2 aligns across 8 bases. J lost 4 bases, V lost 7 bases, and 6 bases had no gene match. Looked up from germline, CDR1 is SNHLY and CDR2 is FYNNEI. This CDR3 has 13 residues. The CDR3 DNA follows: TGTGCCAGCAATAGCGGGATTAATTACGAGCAGTACTTC. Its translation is CASNSGINYEQYF.

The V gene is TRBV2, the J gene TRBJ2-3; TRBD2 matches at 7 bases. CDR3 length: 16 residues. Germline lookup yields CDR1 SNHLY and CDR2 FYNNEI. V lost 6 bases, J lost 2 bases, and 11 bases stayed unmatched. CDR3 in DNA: TGTGCCAGCAGCGACCTCCGGGACTATTACACAGATACGCAGTATTTT. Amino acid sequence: CASSDLRDYYTDTQYF.

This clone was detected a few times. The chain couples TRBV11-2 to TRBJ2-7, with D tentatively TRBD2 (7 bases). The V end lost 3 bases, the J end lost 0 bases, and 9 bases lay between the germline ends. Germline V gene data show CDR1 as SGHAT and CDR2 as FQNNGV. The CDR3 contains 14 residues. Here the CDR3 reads CASSFGGLSYEQYF. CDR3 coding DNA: TGTGCCAGCAGCTTCGGGGGGCTCTCCTACGAGCAGTACTTC.

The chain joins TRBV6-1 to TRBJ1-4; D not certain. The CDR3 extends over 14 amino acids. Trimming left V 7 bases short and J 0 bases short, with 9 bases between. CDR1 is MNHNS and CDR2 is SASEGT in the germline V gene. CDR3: CASKTGPTNEKLFF. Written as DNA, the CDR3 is TGTGCCAGCAAAACTGGGCCAACTAATGAAAAACTGTTTTTT.

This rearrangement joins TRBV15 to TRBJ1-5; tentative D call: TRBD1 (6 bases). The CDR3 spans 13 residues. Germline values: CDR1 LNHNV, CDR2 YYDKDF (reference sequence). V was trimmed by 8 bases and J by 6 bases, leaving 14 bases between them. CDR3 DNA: TGTGCCACCGAGGTCTCGACAGGTCAGCCCCAGCATTTT. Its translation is CATEVSTGQPQHF.

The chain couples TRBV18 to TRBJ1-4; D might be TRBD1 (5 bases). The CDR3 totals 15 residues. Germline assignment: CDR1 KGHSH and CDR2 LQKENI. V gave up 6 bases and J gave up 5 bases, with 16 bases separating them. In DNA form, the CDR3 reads TGTGCCAGCTCTCAAAGACAGCTTCCAAATGAAAAACTGTTTTTT. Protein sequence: CASSQRQLPNEKLFF.

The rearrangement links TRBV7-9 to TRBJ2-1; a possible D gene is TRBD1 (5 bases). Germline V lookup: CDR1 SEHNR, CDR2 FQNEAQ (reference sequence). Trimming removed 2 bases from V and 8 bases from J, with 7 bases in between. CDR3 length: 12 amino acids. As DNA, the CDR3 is TGTGCCAGCAGCTTACAGGGCCATGAGCAGTTCTTC. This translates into CASSLQGHEQFF.

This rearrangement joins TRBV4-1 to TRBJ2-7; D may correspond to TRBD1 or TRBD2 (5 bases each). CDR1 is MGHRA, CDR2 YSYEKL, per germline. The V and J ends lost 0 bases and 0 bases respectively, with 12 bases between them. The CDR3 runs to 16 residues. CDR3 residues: CASSQEWGSYSYEQYF. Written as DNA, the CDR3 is TGCGCCAGCAGCCAAGAGTGGGGGTCCTACTCCTACGAGCAGTACTTC.

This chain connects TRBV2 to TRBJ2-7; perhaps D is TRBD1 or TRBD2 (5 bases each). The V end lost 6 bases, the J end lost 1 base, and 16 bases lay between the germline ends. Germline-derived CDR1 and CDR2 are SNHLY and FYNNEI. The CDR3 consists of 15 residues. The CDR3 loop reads CASRLRDVGSYEQYF. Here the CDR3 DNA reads TGTGCCAGCAGACTCCGGGACGTCGGGTCCTACGAGCAGTACTTC.

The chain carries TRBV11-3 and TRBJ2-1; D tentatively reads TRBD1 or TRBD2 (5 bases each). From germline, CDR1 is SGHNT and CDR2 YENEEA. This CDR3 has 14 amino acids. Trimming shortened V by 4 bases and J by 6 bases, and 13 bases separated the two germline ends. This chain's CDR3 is CASSYTGTANEQFF. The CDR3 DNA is TGTGCCAGCAGCTACACCGGGACGGCCAATGAGCAGTTCTTC.

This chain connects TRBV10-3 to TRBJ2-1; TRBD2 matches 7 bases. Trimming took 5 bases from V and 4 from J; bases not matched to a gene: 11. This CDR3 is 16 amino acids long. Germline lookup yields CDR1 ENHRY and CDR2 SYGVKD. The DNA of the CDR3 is TGTGCCATCAGTACCAACCCCCGCGGGGGATACAATGAGCAGTTCTTC. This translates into CAISTNPRGGYNEQFF.

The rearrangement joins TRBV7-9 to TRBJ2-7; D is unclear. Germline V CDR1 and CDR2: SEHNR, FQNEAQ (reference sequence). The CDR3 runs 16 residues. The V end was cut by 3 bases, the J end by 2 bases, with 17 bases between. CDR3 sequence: CASSFTSGRKAYEQYF. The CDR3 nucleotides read TGTGCCAGCAGCTTTACTTCCGGACGTAAGGCCTACGAGCAGTACTTC.

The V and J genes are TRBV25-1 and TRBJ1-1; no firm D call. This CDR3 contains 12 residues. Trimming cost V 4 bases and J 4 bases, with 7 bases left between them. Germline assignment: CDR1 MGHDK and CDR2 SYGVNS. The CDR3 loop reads CASSVEGTEAFF. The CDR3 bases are TGTGCCAGCAGTGTCGAGGGCACTGAAGCTTTCTTT.

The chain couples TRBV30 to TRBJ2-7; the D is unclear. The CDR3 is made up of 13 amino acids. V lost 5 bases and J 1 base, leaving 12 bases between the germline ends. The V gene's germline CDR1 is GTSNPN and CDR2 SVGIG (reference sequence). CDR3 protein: CAWALSGSYEQYF. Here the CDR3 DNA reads TGTGCCTGGGCACTGAGTGGATCCTACGAGCAGTACTTC.

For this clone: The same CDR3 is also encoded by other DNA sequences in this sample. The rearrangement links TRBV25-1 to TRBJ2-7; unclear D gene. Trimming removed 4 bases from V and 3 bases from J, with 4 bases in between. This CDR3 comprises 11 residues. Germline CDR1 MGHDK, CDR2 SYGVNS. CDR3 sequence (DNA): TGTGCCAGCAGTGGTCACTACGAGCAGTACTTC. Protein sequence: CASSGHYEQYF.

CDR3 nucleotide sequence: TGTGCCTGGAGTGTACGCACTTACACCGGGGAGCTGTTTTTT. This codes for CAWSVRTYTGELFF. The rearrangement joins TRBV30 to TRBJ2-2; D remains unclear. The CDR3 contains 14 residues. CDR1 and CDR2 (germline): GTSNPN, SVGIG (reference sequence). V lost 0 bases and J lost 3, with 8 bases in between. Combining the CDR3 with reference TRBV30 and TRBJ2-2 gives the whole variable domain SQTIHQWPATLVQPVGSPLSLECTVEGTSNPNLYWYRQAAGRGLQLLFYSVGIGQISSEVPQNLSASRPQDRQFILSSKKLLLSDSGFYLCAWSVRTYTGELFFGEGSRLTVL.

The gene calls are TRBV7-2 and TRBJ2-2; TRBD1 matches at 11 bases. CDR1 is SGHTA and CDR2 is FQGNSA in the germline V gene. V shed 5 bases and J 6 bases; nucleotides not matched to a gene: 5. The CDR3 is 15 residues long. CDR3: CASSRTGGLSGELFF. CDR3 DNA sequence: TGTGCCAGCAGCAGGACAGGGGGCCTCTCCGGGGAGCTGTTTTTT.

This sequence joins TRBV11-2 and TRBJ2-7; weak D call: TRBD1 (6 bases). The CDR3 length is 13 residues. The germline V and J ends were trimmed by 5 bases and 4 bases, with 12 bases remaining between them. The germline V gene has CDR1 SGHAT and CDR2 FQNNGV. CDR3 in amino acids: CASSREGGYEQYF. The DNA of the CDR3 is TGTGCCAGCAGCCGAGAAGGGGGTTACGAGCAGTACTTC.

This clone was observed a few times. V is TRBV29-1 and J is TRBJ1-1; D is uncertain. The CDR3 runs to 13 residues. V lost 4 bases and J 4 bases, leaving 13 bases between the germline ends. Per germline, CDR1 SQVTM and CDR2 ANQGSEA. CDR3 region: CSVVVGRITEAFF. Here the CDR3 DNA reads TGCAGCGTTGTTGTTGGACGAATCACTGAAGCTTTCTTT.

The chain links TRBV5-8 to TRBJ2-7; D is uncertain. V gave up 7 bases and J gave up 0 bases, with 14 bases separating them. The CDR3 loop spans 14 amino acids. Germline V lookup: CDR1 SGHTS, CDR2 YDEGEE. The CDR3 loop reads CASVPRAGSYEQYF. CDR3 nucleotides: TGTGCCAGCGTCCCCCGGGCTGGCTCCTACGAGCAGTACTTC.

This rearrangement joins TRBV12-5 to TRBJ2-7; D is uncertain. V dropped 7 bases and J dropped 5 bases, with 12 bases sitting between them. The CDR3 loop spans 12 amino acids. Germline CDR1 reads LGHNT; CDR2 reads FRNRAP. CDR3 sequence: CASALNSNEQYF. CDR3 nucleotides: TGTGCTAGTGCCCTTAATTCTAACGAGCAGTACTTC.

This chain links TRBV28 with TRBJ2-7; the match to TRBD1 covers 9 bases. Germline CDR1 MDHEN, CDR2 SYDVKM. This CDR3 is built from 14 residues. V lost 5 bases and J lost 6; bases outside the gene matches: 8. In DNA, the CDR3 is TGTGCCAGCAGTCCTGGACAGGGGAGGTCCGAGCAGTACTTC. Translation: CASSPGQGRSEQYF. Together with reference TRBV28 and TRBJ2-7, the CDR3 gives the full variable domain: DVKVTQSSRYLVKRTGEKVFLECVQDMDHENMFWYRQDPGLGLRLIYFSYDVKMKEKGDIPEGYSVSREKKERFSLILESASTNQTSMYLCASSPGQGRSEQYFGPGTRLTVT.

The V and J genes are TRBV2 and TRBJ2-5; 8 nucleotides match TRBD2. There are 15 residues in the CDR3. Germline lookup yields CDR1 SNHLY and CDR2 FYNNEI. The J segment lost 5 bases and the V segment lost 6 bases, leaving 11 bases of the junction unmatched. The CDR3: CASRTPGGAVETQYF. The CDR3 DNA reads TGTGCCAGCAGGACCCCCGGGGGGGCAGTTGAGACCCAGTACTTC.

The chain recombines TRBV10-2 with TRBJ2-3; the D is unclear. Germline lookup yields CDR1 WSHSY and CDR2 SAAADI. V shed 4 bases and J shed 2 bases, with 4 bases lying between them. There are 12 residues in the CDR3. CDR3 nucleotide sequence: TGCGCCAGCAGTGTACACACAGATACGCAGTATTTT. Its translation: CASSVHTDTQYF.

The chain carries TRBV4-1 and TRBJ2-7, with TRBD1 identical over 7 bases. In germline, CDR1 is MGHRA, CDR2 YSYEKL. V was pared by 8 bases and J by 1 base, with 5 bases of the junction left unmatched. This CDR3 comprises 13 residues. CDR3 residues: CASDRDSSYEQYF. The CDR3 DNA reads TGCGCCAGCGACCGGGACAGTTCCTACGAGCAGTACTTC.

CDR3 sequence reads: CASTLGQVETQYF. The CDR3 nucleotides read TGTGCCAGCACGTTGGGGCAAGTAGAGACCCAGTACTTC. This chain joins TRBV7-9 and TRBJ2-5; a weak D match, TRBD1 (5 bases). From germline, CDR1 is SEHNR and CDR2 FQNEAQ (reference sequence). The CDR3 length is 13 residues. Trimming took off 7 bases at V and 4 bases at J, with 13 bases between the two ends. Full variable domain (remainder filled in from reference TRBV7-9 and TRBJ2-5): DTGVSQNPRHKITKRGQNVTFRCDPISEHNRLYWYRQTLGQGPEFLTYFQNEAQLEKSRLLSDRFSAERPKGSFSTLEIQRTEQGDSAMYLCASTLGQVETQYFGPGTRLLVL.

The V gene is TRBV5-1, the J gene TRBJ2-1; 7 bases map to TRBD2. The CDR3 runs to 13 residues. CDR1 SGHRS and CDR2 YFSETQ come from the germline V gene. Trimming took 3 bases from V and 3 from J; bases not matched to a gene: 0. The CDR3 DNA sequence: TGCGCCAGCAGCTGGGGGGGCTACAATGAGCAGTTCTTC. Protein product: CASSWGGYNEQFF. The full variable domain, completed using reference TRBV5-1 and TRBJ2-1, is KAGVTQTPRYLIKTRGQQVTLSCSPISGHRSVSWYQQTPGQGLQFLFEYFSETQRNKGNFPGRFSGRQFSNSRSEMNVSTLELGDSALYLCASSWGGYNEQFFGPGTRLTVL.

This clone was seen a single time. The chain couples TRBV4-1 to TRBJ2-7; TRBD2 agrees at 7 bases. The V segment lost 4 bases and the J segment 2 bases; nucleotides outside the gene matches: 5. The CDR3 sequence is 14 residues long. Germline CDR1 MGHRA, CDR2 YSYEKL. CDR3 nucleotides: TGCGCCAGCAGCCTCAGACTAGCTCCCTACGAGCAGTACTTC. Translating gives CASSLRLAPYEQYF.

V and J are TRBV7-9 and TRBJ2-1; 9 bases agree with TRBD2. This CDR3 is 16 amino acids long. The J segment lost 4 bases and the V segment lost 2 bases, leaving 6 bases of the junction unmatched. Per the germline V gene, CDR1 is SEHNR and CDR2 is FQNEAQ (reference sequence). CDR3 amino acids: CASSLRREGGYNEQFF. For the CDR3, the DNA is TGTGCCAGCAGCTTAAGGCGGGAGGGCGGTTACAATGAGCAGTTCTTC.

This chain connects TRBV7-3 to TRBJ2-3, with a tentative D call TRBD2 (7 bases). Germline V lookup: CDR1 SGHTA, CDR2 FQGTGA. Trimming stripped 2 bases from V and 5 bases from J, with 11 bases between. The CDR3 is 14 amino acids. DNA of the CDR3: TGTGCCAGCAGCTTAGCGGGGGCGTTAGATACGCAGTATTTT. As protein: CASSLAGALDTQYF.